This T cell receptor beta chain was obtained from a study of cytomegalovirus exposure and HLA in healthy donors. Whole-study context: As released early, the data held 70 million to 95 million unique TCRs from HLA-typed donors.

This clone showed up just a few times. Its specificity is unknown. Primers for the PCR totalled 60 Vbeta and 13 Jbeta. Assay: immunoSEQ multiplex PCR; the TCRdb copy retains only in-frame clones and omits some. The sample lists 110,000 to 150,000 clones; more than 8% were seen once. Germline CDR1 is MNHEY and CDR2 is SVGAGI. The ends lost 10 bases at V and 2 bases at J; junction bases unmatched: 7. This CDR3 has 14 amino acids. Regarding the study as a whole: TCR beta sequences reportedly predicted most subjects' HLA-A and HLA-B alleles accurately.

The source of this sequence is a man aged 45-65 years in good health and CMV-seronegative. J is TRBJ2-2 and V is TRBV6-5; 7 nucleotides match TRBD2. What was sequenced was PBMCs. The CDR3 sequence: CATAGTLNTGELFF. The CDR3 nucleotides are TGTGCCACAGCGGGAACCTTAAACACCGGGGAGCTGTTTTTT.